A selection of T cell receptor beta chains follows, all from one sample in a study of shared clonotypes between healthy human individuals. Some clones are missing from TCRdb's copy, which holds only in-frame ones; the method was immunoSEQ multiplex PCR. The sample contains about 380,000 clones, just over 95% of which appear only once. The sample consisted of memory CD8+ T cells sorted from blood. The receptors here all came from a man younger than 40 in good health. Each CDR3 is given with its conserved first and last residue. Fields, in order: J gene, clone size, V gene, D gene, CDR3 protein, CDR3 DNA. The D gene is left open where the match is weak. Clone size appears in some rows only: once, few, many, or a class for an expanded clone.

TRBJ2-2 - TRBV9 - CASSRRQGGAGELFF TGTGCCAGCAGCCGGCGACAGGGCGGGGCCGGGGAGCTGTTTTTT
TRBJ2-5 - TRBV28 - CASSEGRRETQYF TGTGCCAGCAGTGAGGGACGACGGGAGACCCAGTACTTC
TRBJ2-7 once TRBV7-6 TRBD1 CASSFGQGTTSEQYF TGTGCCAGCAGCTTCGGACAGGGGACTACGAGCGAGCAGTACTTC
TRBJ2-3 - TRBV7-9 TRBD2 CASSFGLAGEYDTQYF TGTGCCAGCAGCTTCGGACTAGCGGGAGAATACGATACGCAGTATTTT
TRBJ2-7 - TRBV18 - CASSPGTGSAYEQYF TGTGCCAGCTCACCAGGAACAGGGTCTGCCTACGAGCAGTACTTC
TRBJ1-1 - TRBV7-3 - CASSLGQNTEAFF TGTGCCAGCAGCTTAGGACAGAACACTGAAGCTTTCTTT
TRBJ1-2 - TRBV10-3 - CAISEPGVNGYTF TGTGCCATCAGTGAGCCGGGGGTCAATGGCTACACCTTC
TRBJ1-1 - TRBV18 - CASSLSGEPSMNTEAFF TGTGCCAGCTCACTATCCGGGGAGCCATCCATGAACACTGAAGCTTTCTTT
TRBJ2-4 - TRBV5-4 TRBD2 CASSPGTSEAKNIQYF TGTGCCAGCAGCCCCGGGACTAGCGAAGCCAAAAACATTCAGTACTTC
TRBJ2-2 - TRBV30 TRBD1 CAWSTGVGELFF TGTGCCTGGAGTACAGGGGTCGGGGAGCTGTTTTTT
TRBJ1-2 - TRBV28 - CASSLAGVGGYTF TGTGCCAGCAGTTTAGCAGGGGTGGGAGGCTACACCTTC
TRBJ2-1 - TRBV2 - CASSESRGGRGEQFF TGTGCCAGCAGTGAATCCAGGGGGGGCCGGGGTGAGCAGTTCTTC
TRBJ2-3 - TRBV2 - CASTPRGEATDTQYF TGTGCCAGCACCCCAAGGGGGGAGGCCACAGATACGCAGTATTTT
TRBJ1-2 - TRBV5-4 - CASSLPGNYGYTF TGTGCCAGCAGCTTGCCAGGGAACTATGGCTACACCTTC
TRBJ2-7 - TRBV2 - CASSVQPHSYEQYF TGTGCCAGCAGTGTACAGCCACACTCCTACGAGCAGTACTTC
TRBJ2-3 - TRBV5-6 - CASSLSTDTQYF TGTGCCAGCAGCTTGTCCACGGATACGCAGTATTTT
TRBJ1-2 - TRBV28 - CASSLTDNYGYTF TGTGCCAGCAGTTTGACAGATAACTATGGCTACACCTTC
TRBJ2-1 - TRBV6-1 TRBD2 CASSEELAVIEQFF TGTGCCAGCAGTGAAGAACTAGCGGTCATTGAGCAGTTCTTC
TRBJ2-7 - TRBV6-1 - CASSFPREQYF TGTGCCAGCAGTTTTCCCCGGGAGCAGTACTTC
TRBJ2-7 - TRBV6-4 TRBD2 CASSQTPTSGRSYEQYF TGTGCCAGCAGTCAAACCCCCACTAGCGGGAGATCCTACGAGCAGTACTTC
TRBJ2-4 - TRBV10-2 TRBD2 CASTSGGAKNIQYF TGCGCCAGCACTTCGGGGGGGGCCAAAAACATTCAGTACTTC
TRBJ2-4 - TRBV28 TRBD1 CASSFHGTGNIQYF TGTGCCAGCAGTTTCCACGGGACAGGGAACATTCAGTACTTC
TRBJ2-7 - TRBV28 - CASGGTSYEQYF TGTGCCAGCGGGGGGACTTCCTACGAGCAGTACTTC
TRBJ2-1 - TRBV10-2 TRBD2 CASSNYIGLAGGTRSYNEQFF TGCGCCAGCAGTAACTACATTGGACTAGCGGGAGGCACCCGCTCCTACAATGAGCAGTTCTTC
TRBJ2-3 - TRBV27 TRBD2 CASSPTHSGRALDTQYF TGTGCCAGCAGTCCGACCCATAGCGGGAGGGCCTTAGATACGCAGTATTTT
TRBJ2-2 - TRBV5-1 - CASSPGLSNTGELFF TGCGCCAGCAGCCCGGGACTTTCGAACACCGGGGAGCTGTTTTTT
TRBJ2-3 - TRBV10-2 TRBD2 CASSYEAGVTDTQYF TGCGCCAGCAGTTATGAAGCGGGAGTCACAGATACGCAGTATTTT
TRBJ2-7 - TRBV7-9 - CASSLRDAAYEQYF TGTGCCAGCAGCCTCCGGGACGCCGCTTACGAGCAGTACTTC
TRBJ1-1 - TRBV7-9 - CASSPQAALNTEAFF TGTGCCAGCAGCCCGCAAGCAGCCCTGAACACTGAAGCTTTCTTT
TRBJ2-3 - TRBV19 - CASSITEKSTDTQYF TGTGCCAGTAGTATAACCGAAAAGAGCACAGATACGCAGTATTTT
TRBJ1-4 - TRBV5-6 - CASSLAGGSMGKLFF TGTGCCAGCAGCTTGGCCGGGGGGAGTATGGGAAAACTGTTTTTT
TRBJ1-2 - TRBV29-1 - CSVEIQPHYGYTF TGCAGCGTTGAGATACAGCCCCACTATGGCTACACCTTC
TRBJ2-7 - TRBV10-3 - CAISPGASSYEQYF TGTGCCATCAGCCCCGGGGCCAGCTCCTACGAGCAGTACTTC
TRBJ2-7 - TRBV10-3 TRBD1 CAIAGGYEQYF TGTGCCATCGCAGGGGGCTACGAGCAGTACTTC
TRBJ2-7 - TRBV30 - CAWSVTYEQYF TGTGCCTGGAGTGTAACGTACGAGCAGTACTTC
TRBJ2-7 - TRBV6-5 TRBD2 CASSYTSLAGYEQYF TGTGCCAGCAGTTACACTAGTCTAGCGGGATACGAGCAGTACTTC
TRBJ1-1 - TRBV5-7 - CASSLPLGTEAFF TGTGCCAGCAGCTTGCCTTTGGGCACTGAAGCTTTCTTT
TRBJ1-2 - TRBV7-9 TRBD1 CASSLDRDLDGYTF TGTGCCAGCAGCTTGGACAGGGACCTAGATGGCTACACCTTC
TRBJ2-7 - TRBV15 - CATSTMNGRGRYEQYF TGTGCCACCAGCACAATGAATGGTCGGGGGCGGTACGAGCAGTACTTC
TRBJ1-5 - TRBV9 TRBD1 CASSADRERSNQPQHF TGTGCCAGCAGCGCAGACAGGGAGAGGAGCAATCAGCCCCAGCATTTT
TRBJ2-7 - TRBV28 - CASNQGSSYEQYF TGTGCCAGCAATCAGGGTTCCTCCTACGAGCAGTACTTC
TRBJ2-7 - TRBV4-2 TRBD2 CASSRSPTTSYVEQYF TGTGCCAGCAGCCGTTCTCCGACGACTAGCTACGTCGAGCAGTACTTC